This T cell receptor beta chain was identified during a study of T cell changes during pregnancy in multiple sclerosis. Measured with immunoSEQ multiplex PCR; TCRdb has only the in-frame clones, and not every one. The sample has about 60,000 clones, roughly 92% seen once; the top ten hold 0.85%. The CDR3 totals 15 residues. CDR1 is LNHDA and CDR2 is SQIVND in the germline V gene (reference sequence). V was cut by 5 bases and J by 0 bases, with 13 bases left in between. The input for sequencing was peripheral blood, taken in the first trimester of pregnancy. V usage is TRBV19 and J usage is TRBJ1-1; no firm D call. The sequence came from a female donor with multiple sclerosis, enrolled in a pregnancy study. The CDR3 loop is CASSSTSRLNTEAFF. In DNA form, the CDR3 reads TGTGCCAGTAGTTCAACGTCGAGGTTGAACACTGAAGCTTTCTTT. The full variable domain, its missing parts supplied by reference TRBV19 and TRBJ1-1, is DGGITQSPKYLFRKEGQNVTLSCEQNLNHDAMYWYRQDPGQGLRLIYYSQIVNDFQKGDIAEGYSVSREKKESFPLTVTSAQKNPTAFYLCASSSTSRLNTEAFFGQGTRLTVV.